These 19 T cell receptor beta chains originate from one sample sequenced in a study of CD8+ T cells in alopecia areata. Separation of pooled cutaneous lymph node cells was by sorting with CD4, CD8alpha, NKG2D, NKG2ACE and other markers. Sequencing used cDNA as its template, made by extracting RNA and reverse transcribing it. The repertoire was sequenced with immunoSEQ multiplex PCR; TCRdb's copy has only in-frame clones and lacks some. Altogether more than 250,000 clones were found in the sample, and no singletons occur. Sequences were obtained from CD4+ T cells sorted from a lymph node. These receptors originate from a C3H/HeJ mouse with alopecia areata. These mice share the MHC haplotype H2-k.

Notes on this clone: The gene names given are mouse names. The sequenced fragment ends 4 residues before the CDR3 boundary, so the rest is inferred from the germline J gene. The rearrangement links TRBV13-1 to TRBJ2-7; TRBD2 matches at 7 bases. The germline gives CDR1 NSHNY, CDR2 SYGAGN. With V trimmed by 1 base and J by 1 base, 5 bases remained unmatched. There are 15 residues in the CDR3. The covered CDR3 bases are TGTGCCAGCAGTGATCGCTGGGGGAGTTCCTAT. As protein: CASSDRWGSSY. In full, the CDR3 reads CASSDRWGSSYEQYF.

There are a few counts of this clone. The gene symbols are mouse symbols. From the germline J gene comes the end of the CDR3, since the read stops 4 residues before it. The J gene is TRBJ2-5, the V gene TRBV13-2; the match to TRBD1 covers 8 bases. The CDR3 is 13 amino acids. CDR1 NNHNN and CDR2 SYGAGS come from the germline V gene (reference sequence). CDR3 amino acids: CASGGRGLDTQYF. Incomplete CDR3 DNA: TGTGCCAGCGGTGGCAGGGGGCTGGAC.

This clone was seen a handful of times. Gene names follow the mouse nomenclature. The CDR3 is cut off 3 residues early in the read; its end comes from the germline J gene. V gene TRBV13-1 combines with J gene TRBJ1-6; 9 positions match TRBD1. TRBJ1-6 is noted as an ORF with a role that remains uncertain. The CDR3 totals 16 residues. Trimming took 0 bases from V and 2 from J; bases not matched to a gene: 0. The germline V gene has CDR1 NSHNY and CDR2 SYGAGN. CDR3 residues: CASSDGQGAYNSPLYF. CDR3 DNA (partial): TGTGCCAGCAGTGATGGACAGGGGGCCTATAATTCGCCC.

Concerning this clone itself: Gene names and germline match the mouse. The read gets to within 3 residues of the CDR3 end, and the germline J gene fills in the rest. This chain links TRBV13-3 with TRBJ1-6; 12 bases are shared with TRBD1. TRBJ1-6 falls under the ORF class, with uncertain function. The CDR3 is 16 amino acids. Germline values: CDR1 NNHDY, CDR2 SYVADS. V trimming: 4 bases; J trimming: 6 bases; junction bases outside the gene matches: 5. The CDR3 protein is CASSLGTGGANSPLYF. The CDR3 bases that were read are TGTGCCAGCAGTCTTGGGACAGGGGGCGCTAATTCGCCC.

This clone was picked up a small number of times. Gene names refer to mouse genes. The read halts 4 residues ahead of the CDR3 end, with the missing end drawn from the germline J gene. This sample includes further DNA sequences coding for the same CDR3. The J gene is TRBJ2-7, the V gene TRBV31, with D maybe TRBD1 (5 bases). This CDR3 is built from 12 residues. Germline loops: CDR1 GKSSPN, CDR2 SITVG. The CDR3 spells CAWSLGVYEQYF. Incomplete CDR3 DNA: TGTGCCTGGAGTCTAGGGGTGTAT.

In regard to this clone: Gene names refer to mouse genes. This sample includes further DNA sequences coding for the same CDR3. CDR3 loop: CASSDADRNTGQLYF. The CDR3 bases that were read are TGTGCCAGCAGTGATGCGGACAGAAACACCGGG. The rearrangement links TRBV13-1 to TRBJ2-2; TRBD1 is a possible D gene (6 bases). The CDR3 end falls 4 residues outside the read, so it is completed with the germline J gene. The CDR3 totals 15 residues. V lost 0 bases and J lost 1, with 7 bases in between. Germline CDR1 NSHNY, CDR2 SYGAGN.

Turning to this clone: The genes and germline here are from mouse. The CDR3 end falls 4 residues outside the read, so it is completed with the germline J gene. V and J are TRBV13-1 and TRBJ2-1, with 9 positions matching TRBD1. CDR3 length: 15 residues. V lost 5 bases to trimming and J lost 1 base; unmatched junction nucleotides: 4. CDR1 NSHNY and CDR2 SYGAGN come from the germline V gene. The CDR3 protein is CASRHRGQNYAEQFF. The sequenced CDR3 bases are TGTGCCAGCAGGCACAGGGGGCAAAACTATGCT.

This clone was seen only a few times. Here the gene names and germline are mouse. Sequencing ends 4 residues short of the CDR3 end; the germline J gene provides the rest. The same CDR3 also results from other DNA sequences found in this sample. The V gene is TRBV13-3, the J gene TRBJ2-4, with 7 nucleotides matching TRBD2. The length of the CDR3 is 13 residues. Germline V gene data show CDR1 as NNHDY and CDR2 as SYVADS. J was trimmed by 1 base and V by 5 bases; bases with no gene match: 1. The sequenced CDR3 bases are TGTGCCAGCAGAACTGGGGGTCAAAAC. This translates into CASRTGGQN. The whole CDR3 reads CASRTGGQNTLYF. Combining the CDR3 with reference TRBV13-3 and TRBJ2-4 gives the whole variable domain EAAVTQSPRSKVAVTGGKVTLSCHQTNNHDYMYWYRQDTGHGLRLIHYSYVADSTEKGDIPDGYKASRPSQENFSLILELASLSQTAVYFCASRTGGQNTLYFGAGTRLSVL.

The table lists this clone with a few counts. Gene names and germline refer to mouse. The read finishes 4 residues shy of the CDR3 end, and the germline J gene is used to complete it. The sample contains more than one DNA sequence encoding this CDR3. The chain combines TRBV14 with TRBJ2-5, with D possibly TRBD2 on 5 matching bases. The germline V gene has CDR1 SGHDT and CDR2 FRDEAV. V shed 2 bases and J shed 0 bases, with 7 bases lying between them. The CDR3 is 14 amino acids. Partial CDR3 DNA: TGTGCCAGCAGTTTATGGGGTAACCAAGAC. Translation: CASSLWGNQD. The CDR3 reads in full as CASSLWGNQDTQYF.

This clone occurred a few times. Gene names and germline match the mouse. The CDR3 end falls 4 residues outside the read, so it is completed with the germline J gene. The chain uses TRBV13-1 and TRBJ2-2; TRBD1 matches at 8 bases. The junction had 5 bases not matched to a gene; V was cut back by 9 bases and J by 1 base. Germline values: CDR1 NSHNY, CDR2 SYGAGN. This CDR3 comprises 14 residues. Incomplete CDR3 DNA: TGTGCCATCGGGACAGGAGAAAACACCGGG. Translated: CAIGTGENTG. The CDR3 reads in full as CAIGTGENTGQLYF.

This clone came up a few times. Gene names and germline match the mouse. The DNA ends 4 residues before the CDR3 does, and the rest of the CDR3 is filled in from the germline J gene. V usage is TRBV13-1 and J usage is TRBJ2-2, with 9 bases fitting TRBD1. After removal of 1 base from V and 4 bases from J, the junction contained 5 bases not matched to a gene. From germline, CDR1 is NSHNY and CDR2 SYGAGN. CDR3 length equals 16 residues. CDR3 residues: CASSDPGQGVTGQLYF. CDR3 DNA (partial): TGTGCCAGCAGTGATCCGGGACAGGGAGTCACCGGG.

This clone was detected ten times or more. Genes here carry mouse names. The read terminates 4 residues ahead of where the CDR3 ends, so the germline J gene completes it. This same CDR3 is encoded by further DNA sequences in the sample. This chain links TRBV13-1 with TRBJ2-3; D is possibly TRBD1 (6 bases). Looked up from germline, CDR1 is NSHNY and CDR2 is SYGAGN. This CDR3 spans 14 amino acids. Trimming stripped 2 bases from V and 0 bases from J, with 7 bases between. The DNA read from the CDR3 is TGTGCCAGCAGTGAGGACAGTAGTGCAGAA. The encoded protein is CASSEDSSAE. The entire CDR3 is CASSEDSSAETLYF.

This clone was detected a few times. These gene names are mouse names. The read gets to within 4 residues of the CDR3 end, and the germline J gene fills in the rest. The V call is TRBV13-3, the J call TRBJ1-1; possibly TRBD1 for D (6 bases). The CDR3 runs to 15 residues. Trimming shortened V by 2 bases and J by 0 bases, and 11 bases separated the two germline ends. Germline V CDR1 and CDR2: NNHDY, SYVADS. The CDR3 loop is CASSEGHIANTEVFF. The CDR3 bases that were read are TGTGCCAGCAGTGAGGGACACATCGCAAACACA.

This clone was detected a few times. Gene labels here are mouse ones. The CDR3 sequence is CTCSAERGGEDTQYF. The DNA read from the CDR3 is TGCACCTGCAGTGCAGAAAGGGGAGGAGAGGAC. The chain joins TRBV1 to TRBJ2-5; TRBD1 might be the D (5 bases). The read ends 4 residues before the CDR3 terminus; that terminus is restored from the germline J gene. CDR1 is NSQYPW, CDR2 LRSPGD, per germline (reference sequence). The CDR3 is 15 residues long.

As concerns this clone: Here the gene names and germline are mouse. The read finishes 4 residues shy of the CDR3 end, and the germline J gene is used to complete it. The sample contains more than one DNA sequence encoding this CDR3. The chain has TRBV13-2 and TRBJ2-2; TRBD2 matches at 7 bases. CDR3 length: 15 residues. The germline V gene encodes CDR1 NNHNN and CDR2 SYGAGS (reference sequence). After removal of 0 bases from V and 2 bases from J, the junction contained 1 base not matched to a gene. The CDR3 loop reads CASGDALGNTGQLYF. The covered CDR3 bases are TGTGCCAGCGGTGATGCACTGGGGAACACCGGG.

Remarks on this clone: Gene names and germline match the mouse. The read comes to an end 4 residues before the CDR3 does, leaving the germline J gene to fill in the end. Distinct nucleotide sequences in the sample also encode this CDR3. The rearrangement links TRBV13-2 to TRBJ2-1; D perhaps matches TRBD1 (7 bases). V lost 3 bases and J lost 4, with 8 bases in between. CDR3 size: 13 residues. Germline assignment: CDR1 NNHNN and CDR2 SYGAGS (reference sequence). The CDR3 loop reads CASGAGGYAEQFF. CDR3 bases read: TGTGCCAGCGGTGCAGGGGGGTATGCT.

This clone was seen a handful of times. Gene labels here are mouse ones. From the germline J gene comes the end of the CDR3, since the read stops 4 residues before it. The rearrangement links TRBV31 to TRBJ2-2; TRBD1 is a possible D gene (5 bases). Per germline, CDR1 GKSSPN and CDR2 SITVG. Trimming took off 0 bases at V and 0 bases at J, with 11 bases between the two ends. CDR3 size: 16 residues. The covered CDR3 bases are TGTGCCTGGAGTCTACGCAGGGAGGCAAACACCGGG. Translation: CAWSLRREANTG. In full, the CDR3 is CAWSLRREANTGQLYF.

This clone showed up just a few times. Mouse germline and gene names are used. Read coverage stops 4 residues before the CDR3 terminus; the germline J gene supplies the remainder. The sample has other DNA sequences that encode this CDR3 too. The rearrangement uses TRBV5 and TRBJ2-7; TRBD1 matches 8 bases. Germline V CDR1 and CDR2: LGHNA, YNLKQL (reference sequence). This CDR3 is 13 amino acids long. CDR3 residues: CASSPQGADEQYF. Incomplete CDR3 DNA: TGTGCCAGCAGCCCTCAGGGGGCCGAT.

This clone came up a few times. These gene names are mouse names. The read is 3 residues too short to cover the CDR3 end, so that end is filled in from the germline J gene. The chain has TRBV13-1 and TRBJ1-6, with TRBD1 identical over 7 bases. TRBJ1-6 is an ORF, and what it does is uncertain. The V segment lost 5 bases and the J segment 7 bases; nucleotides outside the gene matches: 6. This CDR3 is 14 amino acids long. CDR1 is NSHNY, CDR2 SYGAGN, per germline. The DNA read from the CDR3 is TGTGCCAGCAGCCACAGGGGTGGGAATTCGCCC. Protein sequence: CASSHRGGNSP. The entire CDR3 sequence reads CASSHRGGNSPLYF.